Sequencing of this TCR beta chain was carried out in a study of shared clonotypes between healthy human individuals. The CDR3 is made up of 16 amino acids. Looked up from germline, CDR1 is SNHLY and CDR2 is FYNNEI. With V trimmed by 6 bases and J by 0 bases, 9 bases remained unmatched. Assay used: immunoSEQ multiplex PCR; TCRdb lists only in-frame clones, some missing. Of 2 million to 2.5 million clones listed, approximately 94% are singletons. The chain has TRBV2 and TRBJ2-7, with 9 bases aligning to TRBD2. The material sequenced was naive CD4+ T cells sorted from blood. Subset described: CD45RA+ positively selected. The TCR sequence derives from a man younger than 30 in good health. The CDR3 nucleotides read TGTGCCAGCAGCGAAAATACGGGACTAGCCTCCTACGAGCAGTACTTC. It encodes CASSENTGLASYEQYF.